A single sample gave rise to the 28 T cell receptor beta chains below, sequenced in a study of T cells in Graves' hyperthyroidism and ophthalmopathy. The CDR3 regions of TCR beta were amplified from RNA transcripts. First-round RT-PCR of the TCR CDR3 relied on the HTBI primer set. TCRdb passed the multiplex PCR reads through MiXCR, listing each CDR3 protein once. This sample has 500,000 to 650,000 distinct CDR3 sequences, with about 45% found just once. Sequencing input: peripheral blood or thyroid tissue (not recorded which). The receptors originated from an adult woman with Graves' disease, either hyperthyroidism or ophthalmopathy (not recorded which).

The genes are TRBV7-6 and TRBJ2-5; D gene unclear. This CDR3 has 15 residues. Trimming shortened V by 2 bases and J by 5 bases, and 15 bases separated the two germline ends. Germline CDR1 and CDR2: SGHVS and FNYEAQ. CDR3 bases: TGTGCCAGCAGCTTAAATTTTGGAAGGGTGGAGACCCAGTACTTC. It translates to CASSLNFGRVETQYF. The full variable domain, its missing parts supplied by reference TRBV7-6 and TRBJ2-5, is GAGVSQSPRYKVTKRGQDVALRCDPISGHVSLYWYRQALGQGPEFLTYFNYEAQQDKSGLPNDRFSAERPEGSISTLTIQRTEQRDSAMYRCASSLNFGRVETQYFGPGTRLLVL.

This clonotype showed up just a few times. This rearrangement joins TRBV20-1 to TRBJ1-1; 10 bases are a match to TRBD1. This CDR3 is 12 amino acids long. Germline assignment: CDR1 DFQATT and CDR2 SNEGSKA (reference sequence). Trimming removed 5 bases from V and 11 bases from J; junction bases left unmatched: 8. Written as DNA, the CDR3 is TGCAGTGCTCGCGAGGGACAGGGGCGCGCTTTCTTT. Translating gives CSAREGQGRAFF.

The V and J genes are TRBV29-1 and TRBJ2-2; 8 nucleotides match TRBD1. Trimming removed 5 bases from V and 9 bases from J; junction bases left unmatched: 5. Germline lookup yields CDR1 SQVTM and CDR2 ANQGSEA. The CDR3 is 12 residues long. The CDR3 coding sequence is TGCAGCGTTCGACAGGGGTTTCGGGAGCTGTTTTTT. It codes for CSVRQGFRELFF.

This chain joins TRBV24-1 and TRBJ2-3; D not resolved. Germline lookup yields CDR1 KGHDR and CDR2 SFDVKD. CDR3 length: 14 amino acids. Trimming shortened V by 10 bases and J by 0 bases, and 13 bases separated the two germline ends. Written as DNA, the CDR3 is TGTGCCACAAGTCAGGCCTCTAGCACAGATACGCAGTATTTT. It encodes CATSQASSTDTQYF.

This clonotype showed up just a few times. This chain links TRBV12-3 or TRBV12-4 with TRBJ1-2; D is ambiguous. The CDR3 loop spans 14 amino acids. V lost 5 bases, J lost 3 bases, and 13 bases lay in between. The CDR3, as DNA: TGTGCCAGCAGTCAAAGTATCGTGCACTATGGCTACACCTTC. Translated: CASSQSIVHYGYTF.

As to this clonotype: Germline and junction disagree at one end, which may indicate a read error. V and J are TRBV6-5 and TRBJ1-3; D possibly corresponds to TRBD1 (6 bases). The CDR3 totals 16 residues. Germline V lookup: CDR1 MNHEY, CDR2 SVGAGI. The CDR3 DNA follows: TGTGCCAGCAGTTACGGAAATCCACAGGGTGGAAGCACCATATATTTT. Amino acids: CASSYGNPQGGSTIYF.

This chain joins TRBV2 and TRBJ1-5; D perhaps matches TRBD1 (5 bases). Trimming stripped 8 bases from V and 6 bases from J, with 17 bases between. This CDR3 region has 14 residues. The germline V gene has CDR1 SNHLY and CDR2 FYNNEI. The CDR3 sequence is CASCPGGASQPQHF. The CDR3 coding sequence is TGTGCCAGCTGCCCCGGCGGGGCGAGTCAGCCCCAGCATTTT.

The CDR3 coding sequence is TGCGCCAGCAGTGTGGGGGGCTGGCAGCCCCAGCATTTT. Residues: CASSVGGWQPQHF. The V gene is TRBV10-1, the J gene TRBJ1-5; possible D gene TRBD1, 6 bases. Trimming left V 4 bases short and J 7 bases short, with 11 bases between. This CDR3 is built from 13 residues. Germline lookup yields CDR1 WNHNN and CDR2 SYGVQD (reference sequence).

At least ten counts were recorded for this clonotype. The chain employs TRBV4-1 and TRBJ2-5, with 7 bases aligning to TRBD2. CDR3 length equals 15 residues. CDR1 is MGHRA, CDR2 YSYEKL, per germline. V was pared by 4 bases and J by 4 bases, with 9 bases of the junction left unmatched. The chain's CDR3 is CASSPTTSKGETQYF. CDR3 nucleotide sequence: TGCGCCAGCAGCCCAACGACTAGCAAGGGAGAGACCCAGTACTTC.

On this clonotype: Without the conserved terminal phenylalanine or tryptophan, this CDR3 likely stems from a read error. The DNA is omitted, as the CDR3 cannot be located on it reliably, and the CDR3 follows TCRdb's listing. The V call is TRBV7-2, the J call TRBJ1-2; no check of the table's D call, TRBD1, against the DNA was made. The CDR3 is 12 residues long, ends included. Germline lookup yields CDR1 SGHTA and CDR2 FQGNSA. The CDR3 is CASSLSGSGHTY.

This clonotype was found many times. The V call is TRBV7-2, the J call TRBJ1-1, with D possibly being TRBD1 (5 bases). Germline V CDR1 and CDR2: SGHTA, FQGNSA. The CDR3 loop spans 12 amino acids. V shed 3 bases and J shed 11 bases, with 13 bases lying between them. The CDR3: CASSFSDTMAFF. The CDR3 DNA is TGTGCCAGCAGCTTTTCGGACACAATGGCTTTCTTT. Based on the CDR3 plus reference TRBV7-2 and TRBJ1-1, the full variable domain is GAGVSQSPSNKVTEKGKDVELRCDPISGHTALYWYRQSLGQGLEFLIYFQGNSAPDKSGLPSDRFSAERTGGSVSTLTIQRTQQEDSAVYLCASSFSDTMAFFGQGTRLTVV.

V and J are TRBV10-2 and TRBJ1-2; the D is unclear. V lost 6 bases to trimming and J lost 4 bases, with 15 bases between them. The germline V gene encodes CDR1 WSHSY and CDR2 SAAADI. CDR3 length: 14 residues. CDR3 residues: CASSPQSAGYGYTF. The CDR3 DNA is TGCGCCAGCAGCCCCCAGAGTGCTGGCTATGGCTACACCTTC.

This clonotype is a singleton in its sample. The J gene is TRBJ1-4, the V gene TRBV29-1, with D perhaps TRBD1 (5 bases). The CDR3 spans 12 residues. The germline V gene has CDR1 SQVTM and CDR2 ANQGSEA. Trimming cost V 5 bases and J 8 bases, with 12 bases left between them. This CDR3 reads CSVLTGEEKLFF. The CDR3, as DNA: TGCAGCGTTCTTACAGGAGAAGAAAAACTGTTTTTT.

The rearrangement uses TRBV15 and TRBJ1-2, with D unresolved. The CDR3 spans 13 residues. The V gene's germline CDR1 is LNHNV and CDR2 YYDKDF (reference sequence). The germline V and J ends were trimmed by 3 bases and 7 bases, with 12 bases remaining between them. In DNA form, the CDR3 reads TGTGCCACCAGCAGCTCAATCGGTCTTGGCTACACCTTC. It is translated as CATSSSIGLGYTF. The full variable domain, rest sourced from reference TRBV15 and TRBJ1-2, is DAMVIQNPRYQVTQFGKPVTLSCSQTLNHNVMYWYQQKSSQAPKLLFHYYDKDFNNEADTPDNFQSRRPNTSFCFLDIRSPGLGDTAMYLCATSSSIGLGYTFGSGTRLTVV.

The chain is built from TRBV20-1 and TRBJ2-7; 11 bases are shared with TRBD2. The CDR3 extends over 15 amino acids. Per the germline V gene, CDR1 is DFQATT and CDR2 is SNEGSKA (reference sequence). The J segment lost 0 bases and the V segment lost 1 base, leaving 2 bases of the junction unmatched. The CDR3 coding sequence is TGCAGTGCTAGAGTCGGGACTAGCGGCTCCTACGAGCAGTACTTC. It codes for CSARVGTSGSYEQYF.

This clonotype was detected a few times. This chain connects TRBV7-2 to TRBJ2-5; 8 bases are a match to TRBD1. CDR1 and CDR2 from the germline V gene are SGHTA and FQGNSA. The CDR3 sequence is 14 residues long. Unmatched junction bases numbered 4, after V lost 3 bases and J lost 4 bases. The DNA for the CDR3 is TGTGCCAGCAGCTTCAGGGGGCTAGGAGAGACCCAGTACTTC. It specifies CASSFRGLGETQYF. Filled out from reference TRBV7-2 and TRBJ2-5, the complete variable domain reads GAGVSQSPSNKVTEKGKDVELRCDPISGHTALYWYRQSLGQGLEFLIYFQGNSAPDKSGLPSDRFSAERTGGSVSTLTIQRTQQEDSAVYLCASSFRGLGETQYFGPGTRLLVL.

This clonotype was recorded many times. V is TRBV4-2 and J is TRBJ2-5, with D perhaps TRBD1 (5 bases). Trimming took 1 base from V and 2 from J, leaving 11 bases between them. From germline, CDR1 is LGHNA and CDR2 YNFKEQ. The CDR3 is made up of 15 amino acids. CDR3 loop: CASSQGTGKQETQYF. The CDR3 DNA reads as TGTGCCAGCAGCCAAGGAACAGGAAAGCAAGAGACCCAGTACTTC.

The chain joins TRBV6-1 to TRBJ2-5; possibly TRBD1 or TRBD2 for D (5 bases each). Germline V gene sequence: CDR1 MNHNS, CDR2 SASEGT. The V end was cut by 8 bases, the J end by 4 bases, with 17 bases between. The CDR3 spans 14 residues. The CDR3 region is CASSGQGWGETQYF. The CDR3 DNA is TGTGCCAGCTCGGGGCAGGGATGGGGAGAGACCCAGTACTTC.

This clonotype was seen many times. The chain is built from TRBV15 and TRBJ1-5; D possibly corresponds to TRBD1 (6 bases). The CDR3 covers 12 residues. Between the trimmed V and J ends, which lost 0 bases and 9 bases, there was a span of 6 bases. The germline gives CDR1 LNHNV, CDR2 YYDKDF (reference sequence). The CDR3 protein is CATSREQGPQHF. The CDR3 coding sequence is TGTGCCACCAGCAGAGAACAGGGGCCCCAGCATTTT. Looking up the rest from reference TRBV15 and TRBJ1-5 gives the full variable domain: DAMVIQNPRYQVTQFGKPVTLSCSQTLNHNVMYWYQQKSSQAPKLLFHYYDKDFNNEADTPDNFQSRRPNTSFCFLDIRSPGLGDTAMYLCATSREQGPQHFGDGTRLSIL.

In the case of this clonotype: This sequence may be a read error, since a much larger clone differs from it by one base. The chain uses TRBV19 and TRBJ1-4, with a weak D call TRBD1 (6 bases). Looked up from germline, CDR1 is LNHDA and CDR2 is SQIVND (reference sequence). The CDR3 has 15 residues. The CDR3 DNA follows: TGTGCCAGCAGCGGGAGCGGGGGCGGTAATGAAAAACTGTCTTTT. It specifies CASSGSGGGNEKLSF.

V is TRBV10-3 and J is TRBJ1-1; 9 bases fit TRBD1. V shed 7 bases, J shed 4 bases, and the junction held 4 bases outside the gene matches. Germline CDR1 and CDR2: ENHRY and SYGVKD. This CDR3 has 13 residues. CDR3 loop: CAITRGQGTEAFF. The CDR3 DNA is TGTGCCATCACGAGGGGACAGGGCACTGAAGCTTTCTTT.

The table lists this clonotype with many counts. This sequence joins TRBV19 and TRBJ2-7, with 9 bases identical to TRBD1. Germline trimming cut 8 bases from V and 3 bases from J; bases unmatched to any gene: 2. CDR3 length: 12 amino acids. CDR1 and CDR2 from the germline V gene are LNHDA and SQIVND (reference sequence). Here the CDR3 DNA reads TGTGCCAGTGGGACAGGGTTCTACGAGCAGTACTTC. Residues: CASGTGFYEQYF.

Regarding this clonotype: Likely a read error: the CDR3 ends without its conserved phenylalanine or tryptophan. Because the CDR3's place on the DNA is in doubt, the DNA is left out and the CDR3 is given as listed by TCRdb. CDR3 in amino acids: CASTNYRGPPFV. This chain uses TRBV19 with TRBJ1-2; TRBD1 is the table's D call, not checked against the DNA. The CDR3 has 12 residues if both end residues are counted. CDR1 is LNHDA and CDR2 is SQIVND in the germline V gene (reference sequence).

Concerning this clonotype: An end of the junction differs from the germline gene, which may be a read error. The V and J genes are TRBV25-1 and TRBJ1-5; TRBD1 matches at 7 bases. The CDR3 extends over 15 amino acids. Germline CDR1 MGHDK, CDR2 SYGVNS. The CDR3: CACSARTGVYQPQHF. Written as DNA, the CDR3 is TGTGCCTGCAGTGCGCGTACAGGGGTTTATCAGCCCCAGCATTTT.

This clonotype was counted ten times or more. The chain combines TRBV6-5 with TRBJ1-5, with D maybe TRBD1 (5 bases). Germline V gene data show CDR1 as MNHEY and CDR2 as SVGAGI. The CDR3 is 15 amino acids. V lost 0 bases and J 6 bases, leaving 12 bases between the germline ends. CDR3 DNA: TGTGCCAGCAGTTACTCCCTAGGGGCAGGTCAGCCCCAGCATTTT. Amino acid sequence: CASSYSLGAGQPQHF.

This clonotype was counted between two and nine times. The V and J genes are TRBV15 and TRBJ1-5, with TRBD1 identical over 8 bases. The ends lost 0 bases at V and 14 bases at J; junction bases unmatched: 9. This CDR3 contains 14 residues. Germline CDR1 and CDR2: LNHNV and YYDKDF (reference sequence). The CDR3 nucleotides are TGTGCCACCAGCAGAGACTTTGCAGGGGGCCGCGAGCATTTT. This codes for CATSRDFAGGREHF.

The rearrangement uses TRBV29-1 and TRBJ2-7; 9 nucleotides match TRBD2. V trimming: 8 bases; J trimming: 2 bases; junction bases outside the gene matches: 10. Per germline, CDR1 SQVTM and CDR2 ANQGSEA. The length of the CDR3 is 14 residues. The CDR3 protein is CSHRGRGITYEQYF. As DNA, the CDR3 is TGCAGCCACCGCGGGAGGGGTATTACCTACGAGCAGTACTTC.

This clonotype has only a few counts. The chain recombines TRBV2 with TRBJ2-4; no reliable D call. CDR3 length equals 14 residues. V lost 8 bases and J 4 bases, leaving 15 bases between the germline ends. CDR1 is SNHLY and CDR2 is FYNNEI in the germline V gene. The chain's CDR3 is CASLPAPTKNIQYF. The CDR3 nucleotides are TGTGCCAGCCTTCCCGCCCCAACGAAAAACATTCAGTACTTC.